This TCR beta chain was profiled in a study of cytomegalovirus exposure and HLA in healthy donors. Findings and caveats of the study: Exclusion as indistinguishable affected some V segments, including TRBV6-2 and TRBV6-3. Trimming of TCR beta V- and J-genes showed a link, identified in a later analysis, to a missense DCLRE1C variant.

This clone was counted between two and nine times. The antigen is not known. The PCR had 60 Vbeta and 13 Jbeta primers. Sequenced by immunoSEQ multiplex PCR; TCRdb stores in-frame clones only, minus some. The table includes 35,000 to 45,000 clones, more than 50% detected once. CDR1 is SGHAT and CDR2 is FQNNGV in the germline V gene. V lost 5 bases and J lost 5, with 18 bases in between. The CDR3 is 15 amino acids. The sequencing input was PBMCs. This clonotype was obtained from a woman in her thirties or forties in good health and CMV-seropositive. This chain connects TRBV11-2 to TRBJ2-5, with a weak D call TRBD1 (6 bases). The chain's CDR3 is CASSPQVWGPETQYF. The CDR3 DNA sequence: TGTGCCAGCAGCCCTCAAGTGTGGGGGCCGGAGACCCAGTACTTC.